In this sample, the clone carrying this T cell receptor beta chain turned up many times. These data are taken from a study of cytomegalovirus exposure and HLA in healthy donors. CDR3 length: 12 residues. V lost 5 bases, J lost 8 bases, and 5 bases stayed unmatched. The V gene's germline CDR1 is MNHNY and CDR2 SVGAGI (reference sequence). PCR amplification relied on 60 Vbeta primers (plus 13 Jbeta primers). TCRdb's table, derived via immunoSEQ multiplex PCR, lists solely in-frame clones and lacks some. The sample has 100,000 to 150,000 clones, more than 9% seen once. The chain recombines TRBV6-6 with TRBJ1-1, with 7 positions matching TRBD1. Specimen: PBMCs. This clonotype originated in a woman aged 18-29 years in good health and CMV-seropositive. The CDR3 protein is CASSQRQGEAFF. The CDR3 nucleotides read TGTGCCAGCAGTCAACGACAGGGCGAAGCTTTCTTT.